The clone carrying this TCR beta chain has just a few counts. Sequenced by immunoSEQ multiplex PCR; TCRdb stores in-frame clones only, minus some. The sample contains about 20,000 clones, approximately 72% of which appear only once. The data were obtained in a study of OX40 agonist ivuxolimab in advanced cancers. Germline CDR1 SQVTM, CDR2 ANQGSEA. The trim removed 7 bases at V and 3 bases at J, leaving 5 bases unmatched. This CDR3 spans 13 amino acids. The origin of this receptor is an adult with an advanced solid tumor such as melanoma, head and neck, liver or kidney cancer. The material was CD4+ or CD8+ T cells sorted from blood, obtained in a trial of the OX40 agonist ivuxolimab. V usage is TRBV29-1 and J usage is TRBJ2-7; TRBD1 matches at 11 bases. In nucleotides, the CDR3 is TGCAGCGCAACCGGGACAGGGGGCTACGAGCAGTACTTC. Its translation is CSATGTGGYEQYF.